This T cell receptor (beta chain) was captured in a study of Graves' ophthalmopathy and Graves' hyperthyroidism. Study overall: Where ophthalmopathy was absent within 18 months of follow-up, hyperthyroidism was stable.

CDR3 length equals 16 residues. The germline V and J ends were trimmed by 0 bases and 4 bases, with 13 bases remaining between them. Per the germline V gene, CDR1 is SEHNR and CDR2 is FQNEAQ (reference sequence). Hyperthyroidism patients, aged 18 to 65, were newly diagnosed, under 2 months' duration. Overall study results and limits: Using 13 signatures, a model distinguished ophthalmopathy from stable hyperthyroidism, reaching around 87% sensitivity and roughly 80% specificity.

For this clonotype: Its antigen is currently unknown.

Beta-chain TCR CDR3 regions were amplified from RNA transcripts. The authors performed first-round RT-PCR with HTBI primers and then a second-round multiplex PCR. TCRdb called the multiplex PCR reads again in MiXCR, with one record for every CDR3 protein. This table has approximately 540,000 distinct CDR3 sequences, under 40% appearing once. Sequencing used peripheral blood or thyroid tissue (not recorded which). The clonotype was recovered from an adult man with Graves' hyperthyroidism. The chain uses TRBV7-9 and TRBJ2-1; weak D call: TRBD2 (5 bases). CDR3 protein: CASSLALVSGYNEQFF. The DNA of the CDR3 is TGTGCCAGCAGCTTAGCGCTAGTATCGGGATACAATGAGCAGTTCTTC.